Below, one TCR beta chain is given with its context. The entry originates in a study of blood T cell repertoires in COVID-19. The CDR3 contains 13 residues. TCRdb keeps only in-frame clones here, not all; method: immunoSEQ multiplex PCR. The sample lists 200,000 or so clones, around 85% occurring once. The sequence derives from a man between 65 and 85 years old with active or convalescent COVID-19. The chain employs TRBV1 and TRBJ2-5; whether TRBD2, the table's D call, matches the DNA was not checked. TRBV1 is assigned pseudogene status. Sequencing was carried out using peripheral blood. The CDR3 DNA follows: TGCACCAGCAGCCCCGGGGGATCGGAGACCCAGTACTTC. Its protein product is CTSSPGGSETQYF.